This record looks at one T cell receptor (beta chain) sequence and its context. The CDR3 spans 15 residues. CDR1 is SGHDT, CDR2 YYEEEE, per germline. Trimming cost V 4 bases and J 3 bases; bases outside gene matches: 7. The data derive from a study of cytomegalovirus exposure and HLA in healthy donors. The PCR employed 60 Vbeta primers together with 13 Jbeta primers. This table comes from immunoSEQ multiplex PCR, and its TCRdb copy is limited to in-frame clones, with some not included. The sample has 90,000 to 100,000 clones; less than 10% are singletons. Input material: PBMCs. V and J are TRBV5-6 and TRBJ2-3, with TRBD1 matching 8 bases. This TCR was sampled from a man aged 45-65 years in good health and CMV-seropositive. The CDR3 sequence: CASSGRDRLTDTQYF. Written as DNA, the CDR3 is TGTGCCAGCAGCGGCCGGGACAGGTTGACAGATACGCAGTATTTT.